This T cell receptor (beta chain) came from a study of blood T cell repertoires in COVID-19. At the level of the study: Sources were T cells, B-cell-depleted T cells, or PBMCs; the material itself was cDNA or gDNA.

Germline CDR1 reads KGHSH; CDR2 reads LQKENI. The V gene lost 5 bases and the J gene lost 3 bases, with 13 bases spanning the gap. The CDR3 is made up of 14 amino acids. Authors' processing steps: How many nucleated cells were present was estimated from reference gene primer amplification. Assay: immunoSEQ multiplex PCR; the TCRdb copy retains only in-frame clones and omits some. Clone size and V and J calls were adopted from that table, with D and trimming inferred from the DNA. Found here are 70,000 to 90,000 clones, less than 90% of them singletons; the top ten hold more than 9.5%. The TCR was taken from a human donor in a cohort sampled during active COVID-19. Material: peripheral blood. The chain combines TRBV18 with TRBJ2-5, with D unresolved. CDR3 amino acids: CASSNTPSEETQYF. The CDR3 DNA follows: TGTGCCAGCTCAAACACCCCCAGTGAAGAGACCCAGTACTTC.